This T cell receptor (beta chain) emerged from a study of cytomegalovirus exposure and HLA in healthy donors. Study-wide points: V- and J-gene trimming of TCR beta was linked (in a later analysis) to a missense DCLRE1C variant.

This clone was seen a handful of times. Its antigen is as yet unknown. The PCR ran on 60 Vbeta and 13 Jbeta primers. TCRdb keeps only in-frame clones here, not all; method: immunoSEQ multiplex PCR. The sample records roughly 150,000 clones, about 77% being singletons. This CDR3 has 13 residues. Germline lookup yields CDR1 SEHNR and CDR2 FQNEAQ (reference sequence). Trimming shortened V by 5 bases and J by 3 bases, and 10 bases separated the two germline ends. V is TRBV7-9 and J is TRBJ2-5; perhaps TRBD1 as D (5 bases). Sequenced material: PBMCs. The TCR was taken from a man between 18 and 29 years old in good health and CMV-seropositive. The CDR3, as DNA: TGTGCCAGCAGCCCTTCCAGGGAAGAGACCCAGTACTTC. This encodes CASSPSREETQYF. The whole variable domain, filled in from reference TRBV7-9 and TRBJ2-5, reads DTGVSQNPRHKITKRGQNVTFRCDPISEHNRLYWYRQTLGQGPEFLTYFQNEAQLEKSRLLSDRFSAERPKGSFSTLEIQRTEQGDSAMYLCASSPSREETQYFGPGTRLLVL.